This entry describes one TCR beta chain. Its target antigen remains unknown. The record has no base qualities; no much larger clone is one base away. The immunoSEQ Assay, a bias-controlled multiplex PCR, was used to amplify TCRbeta CDR3 regions from genomic DNA. For the original study's pipeline: Within the assay, amplification of reference gene primers was used to estimate how many nucleated cells each sample contained. To quantify the absolute abundance of each unique TCRbeta CDR3 rearrangement, sequence reads were collapsed and filtered. For each sample, productive Simpson clonality was calculated as the square root of Simpson's diversity index over productive rearrangements. The table was pulled from immuneACCESS by TCRdb, which kept in-frame rearrangements only. Such tables lose some clones; where checked, under half of the loss comes from unresolved V genes, and the rest has no known cause. The V and J calls and clone size are taken from that table; D and trimming were inferred from the DNA. The table for this sample lists about 110,000 clones; roughly four fifths of them were counted only once. About 4% of the sample is taken by the ten largest.

Collaborating institutions collected whole blood in K2EDTA tubes following their own protocols. Collaborator samples were shipped for TCRbeta analysis as frozen whole blood, isolated PBMCs, or DNA extracted from either sample type. These data belong to a study of blood T cell repertoires in COVID-19 (TCRdb year 2020). With respect to the entire study: Samples from collaborators originated in the United States, Italy and Spain and spanned both the acute and convalescent phases of COVID-19. The material from the prospective study consisted of cDNA or gDNA derived from T cells, B-cell-depleted T cells, or PBMCs. The dataset comprised deeply sampled blood TCRbeta repertoires from subjects exposed to, actively infected with, or recovered from COVID-19. A freely available public database, intended as a resource for researchers studying the immune response to SARS-CoV-2, is where the repertoires were released. Samples came from the ongoing ImmuneRACE study (first 160 participants) plus 1,254 subjects from 6 global collaborators. A de-identified subject ID, COVID-19 status, age in years and sex were almost always included in the sample metadata. HLA class I and class II types, where available, came from metadata supplied by the sample provider rather than from assay-based typing.

The study at large found these results: The amount of clinical and demographic metadata varied by source and participant and was provided uncurated.

Relative to germline, V is 3 bases shorter and J is 2 bases shorter, with 10 bases between their ends. Measured from the cysteine to the phenylalanine, the CDR3 is 14 residues long. The retained sequence is limited to the CDR3, 42 bases, with the frame set at the first base. From the germline V gene, CDR1 is SGHTA and CDR2 is FQGNSA. The rearranged segments are TRBV7-2 and TRBJ2-5; the D gene cannot be resolved reliably. The sequence was collected from a woman in her seventies with acute or convalescent COVID-19. Specimen: peripheral blood. The sequenced DNA: TGTGCCAGCAGCTTTGCCCCAGGACAAGAGACCCAGTACTTC. It translates to CASSFAPGQETQYF.